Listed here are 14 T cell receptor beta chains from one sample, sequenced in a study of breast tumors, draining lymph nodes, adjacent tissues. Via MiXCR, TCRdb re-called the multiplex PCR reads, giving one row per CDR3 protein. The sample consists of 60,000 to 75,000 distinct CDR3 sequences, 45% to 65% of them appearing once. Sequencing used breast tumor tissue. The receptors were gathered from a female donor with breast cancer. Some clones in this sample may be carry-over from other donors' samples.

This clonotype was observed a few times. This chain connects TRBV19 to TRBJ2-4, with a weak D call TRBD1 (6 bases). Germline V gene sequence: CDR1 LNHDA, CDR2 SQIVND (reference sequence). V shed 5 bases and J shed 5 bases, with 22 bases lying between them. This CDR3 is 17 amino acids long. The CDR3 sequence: CASSYLSGTSPQNIQYF. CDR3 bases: TGTGCCAGTAGTTATCTCTCCGGGACAAGTCCTCAAAACATTCAGTACTTC. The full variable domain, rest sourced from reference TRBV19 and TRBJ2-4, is DGGITQSPKYLFRKEGQNVTLSCEQNLNHDAMYWYRQDPGQGLRLIYYSQIVNDFQKGDIAEGYSVSREKKESFPLTVTSAQKNPTAFYLCASSYLSGTSPQNIQYFGAGTRLSVL.

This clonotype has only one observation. As DNA, the CDR3 is TGTGCCAGTAGTATGAACCGGGACGGGGTCTATGGCTACACCTTC. Its protein is CASSMNRDGVYGYTF. The chain carries TRBV19 and TRBJ1-2; the D gene is possibly TRBD1 (5 bases). Germline V gene data show CDR1 as LNHDA and CDR2 as SQIVND (reference sequence). This CDR3 is 15 amino acids long. Trimming left V 3 bases short and J 4 bases short, with 15 bases between.

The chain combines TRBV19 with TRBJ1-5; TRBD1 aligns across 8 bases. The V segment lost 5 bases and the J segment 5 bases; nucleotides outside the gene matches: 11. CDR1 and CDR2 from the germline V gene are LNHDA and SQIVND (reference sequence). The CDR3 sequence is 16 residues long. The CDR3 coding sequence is TGTGCCAGTAGTCGGGGGGGCAGGGGGCGGCATCAGCCCCAGCATTTT. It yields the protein CASSRGGRGRHQPQHF.

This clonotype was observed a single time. The CDR3 loop reads CSVEVWDGENGFF. CDR3 bases: TGCAGCGTTGAAGTTTGGGACGGTGAAAATGGGTTTTTT. The chain carries TRBV29-1 and TRBJ1-4; D possibly corresponds to TRBD1 (5 bases). Germline V gene lookup returns CDR1 SQVTM and CDR2 ANQGSEA. V was cut by 1 base and J by 16 bases, with 19 bases left in between. The length of the CDR3 is 13 residues.

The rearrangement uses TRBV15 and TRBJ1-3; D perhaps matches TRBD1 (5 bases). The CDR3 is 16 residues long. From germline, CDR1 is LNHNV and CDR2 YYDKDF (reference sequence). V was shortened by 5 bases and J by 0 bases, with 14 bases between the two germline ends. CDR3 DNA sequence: TGTGCCACCAGCGGGGGACTTCTTACCTCTGGAAACACCATATATTTT. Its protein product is CATSGGLLTSGNTIYF. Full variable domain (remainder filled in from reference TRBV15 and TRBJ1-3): DAMVIQNPRYQVTQFGKPVTLSCSQTLNHNVMYWYQQKSSQAPKLLFHYYDKDFNNEADTPDNFQSRRPNTSFCFLDIRSPGLGDTAMYLCATSGGLLTSGNTIYFGEGSWLTVV.

The CDR3 DNA is TGTGCCAGCAGCTTAAATGAGGAAAAACTGTTTTTT. Protein product: CASSLNEEKLFF. The chain couples TRBV7-2 to TRBJ1-4, with D hard to call. The V gene lost 2 bases and the J gene lost 8 bases, with 6 bases spanning the gap. Looked up from germline, CDR1 is SGHTA and CDR2 is FQGNSA. The length of the CDR3 is 12 residues.

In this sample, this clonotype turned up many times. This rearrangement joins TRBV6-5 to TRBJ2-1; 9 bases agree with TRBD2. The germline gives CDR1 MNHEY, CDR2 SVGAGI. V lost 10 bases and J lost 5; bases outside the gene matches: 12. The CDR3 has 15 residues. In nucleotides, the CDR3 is TGTGCCACCTCGGTGGCGGGAGGGGGAAACAATGAGCAGTTCTTC. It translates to CATSVAGGGNNEQFF.

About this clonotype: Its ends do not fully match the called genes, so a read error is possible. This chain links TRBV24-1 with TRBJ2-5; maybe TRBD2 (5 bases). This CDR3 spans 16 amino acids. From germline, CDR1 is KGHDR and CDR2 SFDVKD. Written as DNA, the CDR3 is TGCGCCACCAGTAGCAGGCCGGGCTCGAGCACGGAGGCCCAGTACTTC. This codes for CATSSRPGSSTEAQYF.

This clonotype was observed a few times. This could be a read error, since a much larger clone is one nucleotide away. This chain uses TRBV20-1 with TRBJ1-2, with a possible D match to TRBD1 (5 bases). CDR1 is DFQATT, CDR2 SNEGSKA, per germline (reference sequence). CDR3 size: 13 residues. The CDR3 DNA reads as TGCAGTGCCCGAGATCGGGGGGACTATGCCTACACCTTC. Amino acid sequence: CSARDRGDYAYTF.

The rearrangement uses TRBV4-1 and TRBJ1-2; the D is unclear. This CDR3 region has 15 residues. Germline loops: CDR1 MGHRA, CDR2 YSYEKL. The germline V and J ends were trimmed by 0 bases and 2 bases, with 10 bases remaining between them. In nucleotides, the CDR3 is TGCGCCAGCAGCCAAGAATTCGACCCCAACTATGGCTACACCTTC. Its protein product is CASSQEFDPNYGYTF.

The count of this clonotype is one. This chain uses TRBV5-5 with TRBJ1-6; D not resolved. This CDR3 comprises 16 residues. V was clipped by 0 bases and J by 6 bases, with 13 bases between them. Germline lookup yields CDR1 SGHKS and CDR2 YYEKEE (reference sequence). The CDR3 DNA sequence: TGTGCCAGCAGCTTGGACCCACAGAGTACTAATTCACCCCTCCACTTT. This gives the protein CASSLDPQSTNSPLHF.

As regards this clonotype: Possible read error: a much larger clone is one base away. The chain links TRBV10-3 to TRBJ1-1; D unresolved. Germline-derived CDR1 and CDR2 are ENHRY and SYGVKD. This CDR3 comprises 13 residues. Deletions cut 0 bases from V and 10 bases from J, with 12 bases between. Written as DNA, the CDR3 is TGTGCCATCAGTGAGTCGCTAGGGAATGGAGCTTTCTTT. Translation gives CAISESLGNGAFF.

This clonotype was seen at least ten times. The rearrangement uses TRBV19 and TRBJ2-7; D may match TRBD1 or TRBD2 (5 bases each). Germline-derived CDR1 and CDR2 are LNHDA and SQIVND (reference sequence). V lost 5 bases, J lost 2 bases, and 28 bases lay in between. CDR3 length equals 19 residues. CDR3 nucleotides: TGTGCCAGTAGTGTCTGGACCACATCTACCGGGACGAGCCCCTACGAGCAGTACTTC. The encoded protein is CASSVWTTSTGTSPYEQYF.

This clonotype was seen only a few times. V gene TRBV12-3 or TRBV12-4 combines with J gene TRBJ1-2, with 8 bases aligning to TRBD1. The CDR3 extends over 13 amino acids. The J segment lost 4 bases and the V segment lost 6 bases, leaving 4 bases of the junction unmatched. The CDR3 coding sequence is TGTGCCAGCAGCCTGACAGGGGCCTATGGCTACACCTTC. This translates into CASSLTGAYGYTF.